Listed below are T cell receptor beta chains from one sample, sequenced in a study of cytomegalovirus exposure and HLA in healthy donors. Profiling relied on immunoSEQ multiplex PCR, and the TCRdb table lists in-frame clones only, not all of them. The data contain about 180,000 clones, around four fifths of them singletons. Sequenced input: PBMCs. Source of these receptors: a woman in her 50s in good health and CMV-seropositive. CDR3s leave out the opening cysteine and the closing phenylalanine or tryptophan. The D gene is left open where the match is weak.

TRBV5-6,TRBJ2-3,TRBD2,ASSLGVSGITDTQY
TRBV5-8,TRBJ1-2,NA,ASSLAPNHRGYT
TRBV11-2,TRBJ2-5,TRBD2,ASSLESQRGGLRETQY
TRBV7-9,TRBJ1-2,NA,ASSLAQGLGPGYT
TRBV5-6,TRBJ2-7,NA,ASRPGLDRISYEQY
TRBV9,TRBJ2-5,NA,ASSVGRDLFQETQY
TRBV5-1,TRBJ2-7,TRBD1,ASSLGGGGLEQY
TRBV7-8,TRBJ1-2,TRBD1,ASSPRQGYYGYT
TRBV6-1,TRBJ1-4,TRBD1,ASRPWDRKEKLF
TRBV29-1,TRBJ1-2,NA,SVEDTGGNYGYT
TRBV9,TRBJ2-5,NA,ASSVSPFGETQY
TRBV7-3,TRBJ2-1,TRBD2,ASSPHWRELTEINEQF
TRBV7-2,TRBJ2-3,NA,ASSLVVGPDTQY
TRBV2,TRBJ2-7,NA,ASSEALASRQY
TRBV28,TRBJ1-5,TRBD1,ASSYPRQGVSPQH
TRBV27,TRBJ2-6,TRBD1,ASRHRDSSSGANVLT
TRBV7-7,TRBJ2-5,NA,ASSLGGTMYQETQY
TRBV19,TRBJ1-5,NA,ASSIGPSGGASNQPQH
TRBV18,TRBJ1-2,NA,ASSPRLQGDGYT
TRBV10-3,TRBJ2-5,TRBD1,AIRTGSRETQY
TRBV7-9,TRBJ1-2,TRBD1,ASSFEMAGQNYGYT
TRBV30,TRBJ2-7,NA,AWSVIGEQY
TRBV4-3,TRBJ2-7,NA,ASSQVGEGYEQY
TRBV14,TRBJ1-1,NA,ASSQYQGFVNTEAF
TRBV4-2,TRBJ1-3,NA,ASSLFEGGGNTIY
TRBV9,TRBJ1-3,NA,ASSRRIGTHSGNTIY
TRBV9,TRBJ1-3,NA,AGSENPLPSGNTIY
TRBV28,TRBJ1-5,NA,ASRRNQPQH
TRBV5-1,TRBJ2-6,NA,ASSPSGQGISGANVLT
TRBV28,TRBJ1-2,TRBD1,ASSNRGRYGYT
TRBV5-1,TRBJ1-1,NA,ASISDSGGLLNTEAF
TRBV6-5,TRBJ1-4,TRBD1,ASSFTTGAVEKLF
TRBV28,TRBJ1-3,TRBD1,ASSLGGTGAVSGNTIY
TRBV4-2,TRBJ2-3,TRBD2,ASSQLGLALDTDTQY
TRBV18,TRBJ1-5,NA,ASSQSSTGSNQPQH